One and the same sample provided the 2 T cell receptor beta chains below, sequenced in a study of shared clonotypes between healthy human individuals. TCRdb's copy holds only in-frame clones and misses some; the assay was immunoSEQ multiplex PCR. This sample carries roughly 2.2 million clones, just under 95% of them seen once, and the ten largest clones take roughly 0.34%. The sequenced material came from naive CD4+ T cells from PBMCs. Subset: CD45RA+ positively selected. The receptors shown here come from a man between 18 and 35 years old in good health. Some clones in this sample may be carry-over from other donors' samples.

J is TRBJ2-7 and V is TRBV11-3; 10 bases align to TRBD2. The germline CDR1 and CDR2 sequences are SGHNT and YENEEA. CDR3 length equals 17 residues. J was trimmed by 3 bases and V by 4 bases; bases with no gene match: 12. CDR3 region: CASSSPRLAGRLYEQYF. Here the CDR3 DNA reads TGTGCCAGCAGCTCACCCCGACTAGCGGGCAGGCTCTACGAGCAGTACTTC.

Note on this clone: Other DNA sequences within the sample encode an identical CDR3. J is TRBJ2-7 and V is TRBV5-1; TRBD1 agrees at 8 bases. The CDR3 is 14 amino acids. CDR1 is SGHRS, CDR2 YFSETQ, per germline. Trimming cost V 2 bases and J 2 bases; bases outside gene matches: 3. CDR3 DNA sequence: TGCGCCAGCAGCTTAAGGACAGGGCCCTACGAGCAGTACTTC. Its protein is CASSLRTGPYEQYF.